These 31 T cell receptor beta chains were all obtained from the same sample, sequenced in a study of yellow fever vaccine responses in identical twins. From the RT-PCR reads, TCRdb called clonotypes with MiXCR, one entry per CDR3 protein. The top ten clones hold 4% to 5.5% of a sample with about 21,000 distinct CDR3 sequences, around 77% of them seen once. Sequenced material: T cells from blood (PBMCs), unsorted or a sorted subset (not recorded which), taken before or after yellow fever vaccination (not recorded which). These TCRs come from a woman aged 18-30 years who received the yellow fever vaccine.

This clonotype showed up just a few times. The V and J genes are TRBV6-1 and TRBJ2-3; 9 positions match TRBD2. CDR1 is MNHNS, CDR2 SASEGT, per germline. The J segment lost 6 bases and the V segment lost 2 bases, leaving 6 bases of the junction unmatched. The CDR3 is 15 residues long. CDR3 nucleotide sequence: TGTGCCAGCAGTGAATTGGGGACTAGCTGGGATACGCAGTATTTT. This codes for CASSELGTSWDTQYF.

The chain uses TRBV29-1 and TRBJ2-7; no definite D call. V lost 6 bases and J lost 2, with 8 bases in between. CDR3 length equals 11 residues. Germline loops: CDR1 SQVTM, CDR2 ANQGSEA. CDR3 DNA sequence: TGCAGCGTGGTTTCGCCCTACGAGCAGTACGTC. Encoded protein: CSVVSPYEQYV.

The chain carries TRBV13 and TRBJ1-1, with D perhaps TRBD1 (6 bases). The CDR3 sequence is 18 residues long. Germline values: CDR1 PRHDT, CDR2 FYEKMQ (reference sequence). The ends were cut back, 5 bases at V and 2 bases at J, with 24 bases in the middle. For the CDR3, the DNA is TGTGCCAGCAGCCTTAGCGGGGGGCATTGGGTTTTCAACACTGAAGCTTTCTTT. Amino acid sequence: CASSLSGGHWVFNTEAFF. The full variable domain, its missing parts supplied by reference TRBV13 and TRBJ1-1, is AAGVIQSPRHLIKEKRETATLKCYPIPRHDTVYWYQQGPGQDPQFLISFYEKMQSDKGSIPDRFSAQQFSDYHSELNMSSLELGDSALYFCASSLSGGHWVFNTEAFFGQGTRLTVV.

The V and J genes are TRBV2 and TRBJ1-2, with D unclear. This CDR3 comprises 13 residues. The germline CDR1 and CDR2 sequences are SNHLY and FYNNEI. V lost 1 base to trimming and J lost 4 bases, with 7 bases between them. CDR3 in amino acids: CASSEGVVYGYTF. DNA of the CDR3: TGTGCCAGCAGTGAAGGGGTGGTCTATGGCTACACCTTC.

V is TRBV6-5 and J is TRBJ2-7, with 9 nucleotides matching TRBD2. Germline V CDR1 and CDR2: MNHEY, SVGAGI. V was clipped by 0 bases and J by 6 bases; unmatched bases: 9. The CDR3 covers 16 residues. In nucleotides, the CDR3 is TGTGCCAGCAGTTACTCCGGCGGGAGGGCCTGGGGCGAGCAGTACTTC. As protein: CASSYSGGRAWGEQYF.

This clonotype turned up a few times. This chain links TRBV9 with TRBJ2-5, with no clear D. Germline V lookup: CDR1 SGDLS, CDR2 YYNGEE. The length of the CDR3 is 15 residues. V lost 0 bases to trimming and J lost 5 bases, with 14 bases between them. The DNA for the CDR3 is TGTGCCAGCAGCGTAGTGCCACAACCGGAGGAGACCCAGTACTTC. It translates to CASSVVPQPEETQYF.

The rearrangement joins TRBV12-3 or TRBV12-4 to TRBJ2-1; weak D call: TRBD2 (6 bases). The CDR3 has 11 amino acids. Trimming took off 3 bases at V and 9 bases at J, with 6 bases between the two ends. The CDR3 bases are TGTGCCAGCAGTTTGACTAGTGAGCAGTTCTTC. This gives the protein CASSLTSEQFF.

V is TRBV15 and J is TRBJ1-4; 9 bases agree with TRBD1. Per the germline V gene, CDR1 is LNHNV and CDR2 is YYDKDF (reference sequence). The ends lost 3 bases at V and 8 bases at J; junction bases unmatched: 4. The CDR3 length is 14 residues. The CDR3 coding sequence is TGTGCCACCAGCAGTGAACAGGGGGCGGAAAAACTGTTTTTT. Residues: CATSSEQGAEKLFF. The entire variable domain, with the rest obtained from reference TRBV15 and TRBJ1-4, is as follows: DAMVIQNPRYQVTQFGKPVTLSCSQTLNHNVMYWYQQKSSQAPKLLFHYYDKDFNNEADTPDNFQSRRPNTSFCFLDIRSPGLGDTAMYLCATSSEQGAEKLFFGSGTQLSVL.

The chain couples TRBV7-9 to TRBJ2-1; D is perhaps TRBD1 or TRBD2 (5 bases each). The V and J ends lost 5 bases and 5 bases respectively, with 16 bases between them. The CDR3 consists of 15 residues. Per the germline V gene, CDR1 is SEHNR and CDR2 is FQNEAQ (reference sequence). The chain's CDR3 is CASSGRDGGNNEQFF. The CDR3 DNA follows: TGTGCCAGCAGCGGCCGGGACGGCGGCAACAATGAGCAGTTCTTC.

The CDR3 spells CSVTGGADTEAFF. In DNA form, the CDR3 reads TGCAGCGTTACAGGGGGCGCGGACACTGAAGCTTTCTTT. The V and J genes are TRBV29-1 and TRBJ1-1, with TRBD1 matching 9 bases. From germline, CDR1 is SQVTM and CDR2 ANQGSEA. The V and J ends lost 5 bases and 3 bases, in that order; junction bases with no gene match: 4. CDR3 size: 13 residues.

The chain joins TRBV18 to TRBJ1-1; 7 bases agree with TRBD1. The CDR3 length is 13 residues. The V gene end was trimmed by 2 bases and the J gene end by 11 bases; junction bases not matched to a gene: 8. The V gene's germline CDR1 is KGHSH and CDR2 LQKENI. The CDR3 bases are TGTGCCAGCTCACCAACGACAGGGCAGGATGCTTTCTTT. Translating it yields CASSPTTGQDAFF.

The V gene is TRBV19, the J gene TRBJ2-7, with D maybe TRBD2 (5 bases). The V and J ends lost 6 bases and 6 bases respectively, with 24 bases between them. CDR1 and CDR2 (germline): LNHDA, SQIVND (reference sequence). This CDR3 has 16 amino acids. This chain's CDR3 is CASRSGLGGSGAEQYF. The DNA for the CDR3 is TGTGCCAGTAGGTCCGGACTCGGAGGATCGGGTGCCGAGCAGTACTTC.

The V call is TRBV20-1, the J call TRBJ2-7; 9 nucleotides agree with TRBD2. The CDR3 spans 15 residues. The V segment lost 0 bases and the J segment 3 bases; nucleotides outside the gene matches: 6. The germline gives CDR1 DFQATT, CDR2 SNEGSKA (reference sequence). CDR3 residues: CSAREVSGGGYEQYV. The CDR3, as DNA: TGCAGTGCTAGAGAGGTTAGCGGGGGAGGCTACGAGCAGTACGTC.

This chain links TRBV20-1 with TRBJ2-5; D is undetermined. CDR3 length: 12 residues. In germline, CDR1 is DFQATT, CDR2 SNEGSKA (reference sequence). Trimming shortened V by 6 bases and J by 2 bases, and 10 bases separated the two germline ends. The CDR3 sequence is CSASGRQETQYF. CDR3 nucleotides: TGCAGTGCCTCCGGGCGGCAAGAGACCCAGTACTTC.

This clonotype came up once. This sequence joins TRBV12-3 or TRBV12-4 and TRBJ2-5; D gene uncertain. V was clipped by 5 bases and J by 5 bases, with 12 bases between them. The CDR3 is 13 amino acids. This CDR3 reads CASSLVPGETQYF. The CDR3 DNA sequence: TGTGCCAGCAGTCTGGTCCCTGGCGAGACCCAGTACTTC.

This clonotype was seen more than once but under ten times. The chain employs TRBV28 and TRBJ2-1; the D gene is possibly TRBD1 (6 bases). The CDR3 covers 12 residues. Per germline, CDR1 MDHEN and CDR2 SYDVKM. V was trimmed by 2 bases and J by 9 bases, leaving 8 bases between them. In nucleotides, the CDR3 is TGTGCCAGCAGTTTAAGCAGGGGTGAGCAGTTCTTC. Translating it yields CASSLSRGEQFF.

This rearrangement joins TRBV24-1 to TRBJ1-1; tentatively, D is TRBD1 (6 bases). Trimming left V 4 bases short and J 3 bases short, with 8 bases between. The CDR3 runs 13 residues. Germline loops: CDR1 KGHDR, CDR2 SFDVKD. In DNA, the CDR3 is TGTGCCACCAGTGAGTCAGGGGACACTGAAGCTTTCTTT. Translated, it gives CATSESGDTEAFF.

V and J are TRBV7-9 and TRBJ2-7; weak D call: TRBD1 (5 bases). This CDR3 is built from 14 residues. Trimming took 1 base from V and 1 from J, leaving 8 bases between them. Looked up from germline, CDR1 is SEHNR and CDR2 is FQNEAQ (reference sequence). The CDR3 nucleotides read TGTGCCAGCAGCTTAGGACAGAAGTCCTACGAGCAGTACTTC. Translation gives CASSLGQKSYEQYF.

The chain employs TRBV12-3 or TRBV12-4 and TRBJ2-1; D may be TRBD1 (6 bases). The CDR3 sequence is 15 residues long. Trimming left V 2 bases short and J 5 bases short, with 13 bases between. The CDR3 coding sequence is TGTGCCAGCAGTTTAAGGGACACAACCCACAATGAGCAGTTCTTC. It yields the protein CASSLRDTTHNEQFF.

The chain links TRBV11-3 to TRBJ2-1; 7 bases match TRBD1. V trimming: 3 bases; J trimming: 10 bases; junction bases outside the gene matches: 12. The germline V gene encodes CDR1 SGHNT and CDR2 YENEEA. This CDR3 has 15 amino acids. In DNA, the CDR3 is TGTGCCAGCAGCTTTCAGGGGGTAACTCTGGGGGAGCAGTTCTTC. Translating it yields CASSFQGVTLGEQFF.

The rearrangement links TRBV28 to TRBJ2-1; D uncertain. In germline, CDR1 is MDHEN, CDR2 SYDVKM. The ends were cut back, 2 bases at V and 3 bases at J, with 2 bases in the middle. The CDR3 loop spans 12 amino acids. The CDR3 DNA follows: TGTGCCAGCAGTTTAAACTACAATGAGCAGTTCTTC. The encoded protein is CASSLNYNEQFF.

This chain links TRBV2 with TRBJ2-1; D is perhaps TRBD1 (6 bases). V was cut by 6 bases and J by 5 bases, with 11 bases left in between. Per germline, CDR1 SNHLY and CDR2 FYNNEI. The CDR3 loop spans 13 amino acids. The chain's CDR3 is CASSLQGNNEQFF. In DNA form, the CDR3 reads TGTGCCAGCAGCCTACAGGGCAACAATGAGCAGTTCTTC.

The chain uses TRBV18 and TRBJ2-5, with D perhaps given as TRBD1 or TRBD2 (6 bases each). CDR3 length: 15 amino acids. The V gene lost 0 bases and the J gene lost 5 bases, with 13 bases spanning the gap. Germline V gives CDR1 KGHSH, CDR2 LQKENI. CDR3 sequence: CASSPPAGGAETQYF. The CDR3 DNA sequence: TGTGCCAGCTCACCACCGGCCGGGGGCGCGGAGACCCAGTACTTC.

This rearrangement joins TRBV10-3 to TRBJ2-5; 10 bases map to TRBD2. The germline V gene encodes CDR1 ENHRY and CDR2 SYGVKD. Trimming removed 6 bases from V and 5 bases from J; junction bases left unmatched: 3. CDR3 size: 13 residues. This CDR3 is CAIRGTSEETQYF. The CDR3 region has the DNA TGTGCCATCAGGGGGACTAGCGAGGAGACCCAGTACTTC.

This sequence joins TRBV10-1 and TRBJ1-5, with unresolved D. Germline V gene data show CDR1 as WNHNN and CDR2 as SYGVQD (reference sequence). The CDR3 loop spans 16 amino acids. V gave up 3 bases and J gave up 0 bases, with 12 bases separating them. The CDR3 sequence is CASSDGRFNSNQPQHF. CDR3 nucleotides: TGCGCCAGCAGTGACGGCAGGTTCAATAGCAATCAGCCCCAGCATTTT.

The genes are TRBV28 and TRBJ2-7; tentative D call: TRBD1 (5 bases). CDR3 length: 15 residues. CDR1 and CDR2 (germline): MDHEN, SYDVKM. The V and J ends lost 5 bases and 0 bases respectively, with 14 bases between them. The CDR3 loop is CASSAQGVGSYEQYF. The CDR3 nucleotides are TGTGCCAGCAGTGCCCAGGGTGTCGGCTCCTACGAGCAGTACTTC.

The chain employs TRBV10-1 and TRBJ2-1; a possible D gene is TRBD1 (5 bases). Trimming shortened V by 5 bases and J by 1 base, and 9 bases separated the two germline ends. The germline gives CDR1 WNHNN, CDR2 SYGVQD (reference sequence). The CDR3 has 14 residues. CDR3 coding DNA: TGCGCCAGCAGTAGGGGCAAGTCCTACAATGAGCAGTTCTTC. Translated, it gives CASSRGKSYNEQFF.

The CDR3 DNA reads as TGCAGTGCTAGATTGCCGGGGCGAAGCACTGAAGCTTTCTTT. Amino acids: CSARLPGRSTEAFF. This chain connects TRBV20-1 to TRBJ1-1, with D perhaps TRBD1 (5 bases). CDR1 is DFQATT and CDR2 is SNEGSKA in the germline V gene (reference sequence). The CDR3 covers 14 residues. Trimming pared 2 bases from V and 4 bases from J, leaving 14 bases between.

This clonotype was counted only a few times. The rearrangement uses TRBV11-2 and TRBJ2-5, with D possibly matching TRBD2 (6 bases). Trimming left V 8 bases short and J 5 bases short, with 15 bases between. CDR1 SGHAT and CDR2 FQNNGV come from the germline V gene. The CDR3 covers 13 residues. The DNA for the CDR3 is TGTGCCAGCGATAGCGGCTGGTCGGAGACCCAGTACTTC. As protein: CASDSGWSETQYF.

This clonotype came up a few times. The chain uses TRBV7-9 and TRBJ2-1; 12 nucleotides agree with TRBD2. V was pared by 5 bases and J by 1 base, with 6 bases of the junction left unmatched. CDR1 SEHNR and CDR2 FQNEAQ come from the germline V gene (reference sequence). This CDR3 contains 17 residues. The CDR3 reads CASSRGLAGTSYNEQFF. Written as DNA, the CDR3 is TGTGCCAGCAGCCGCGGACTAGCGGGGACTTCCTACAATGAGCAGTTCTTC.

The chain links TRBV7-1 to TRBJ2-3, with D hard to call. TRBV7-1 is reported as an ORF; its role is uncertain. The CDR3 has 15 residues. V was trimmed by 3 bases and J by 3 bases, leaving 13 bases between them. This chain's CDR3 is CASSSSLLATDTQYF. DNA of the CDR3: TGTGCCAGCAGCTCCTCCCTTTTGGCGACAGATACGCAGTATTTT.